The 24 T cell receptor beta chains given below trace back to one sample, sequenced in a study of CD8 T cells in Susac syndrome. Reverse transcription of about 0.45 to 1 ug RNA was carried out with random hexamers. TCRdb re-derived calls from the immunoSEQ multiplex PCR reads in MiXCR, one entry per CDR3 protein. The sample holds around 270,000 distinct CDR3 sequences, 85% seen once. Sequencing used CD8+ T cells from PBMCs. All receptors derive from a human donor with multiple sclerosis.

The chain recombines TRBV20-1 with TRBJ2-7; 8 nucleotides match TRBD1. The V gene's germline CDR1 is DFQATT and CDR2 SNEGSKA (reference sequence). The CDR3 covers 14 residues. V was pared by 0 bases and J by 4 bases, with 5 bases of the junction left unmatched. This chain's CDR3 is CSARDDRGRYEQYF. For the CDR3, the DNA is TGCAGTGCTAGAGACGACAGGGGCAGGTACGAGCAGTACTTC.

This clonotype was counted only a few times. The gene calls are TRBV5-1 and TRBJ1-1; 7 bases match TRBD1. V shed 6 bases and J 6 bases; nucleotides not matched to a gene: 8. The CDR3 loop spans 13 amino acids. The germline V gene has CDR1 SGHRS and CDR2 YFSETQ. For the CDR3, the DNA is TGCGCCAGCAATCTTGGCAGGGGGTCTGAAGCTTTCTTT. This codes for CASNLGRGSEAFF.

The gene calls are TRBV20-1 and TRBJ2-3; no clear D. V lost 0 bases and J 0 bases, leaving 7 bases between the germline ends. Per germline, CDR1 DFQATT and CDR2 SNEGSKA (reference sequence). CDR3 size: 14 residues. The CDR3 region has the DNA TGCAGTGCTAGAGATGCTGGGAGCACAGATACGCAGTATTTT. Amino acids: CSARDAGSTDTQYF.

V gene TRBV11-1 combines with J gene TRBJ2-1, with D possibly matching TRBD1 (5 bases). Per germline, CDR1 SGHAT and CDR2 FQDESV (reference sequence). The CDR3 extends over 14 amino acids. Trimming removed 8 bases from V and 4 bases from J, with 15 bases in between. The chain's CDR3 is CASGALDRYNEQFF. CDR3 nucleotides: TGTGCCAGCGGAGCTCTTGACAGATACAATGAGCAGTTCTTC.

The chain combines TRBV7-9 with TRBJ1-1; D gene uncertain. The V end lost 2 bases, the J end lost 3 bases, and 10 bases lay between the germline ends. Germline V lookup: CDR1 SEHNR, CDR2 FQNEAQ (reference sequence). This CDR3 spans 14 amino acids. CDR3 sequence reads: CASSLLLAYTEAFF. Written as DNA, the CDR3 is TGTGCCAGCAGCTTACTTCTAGCCTACACTGAAGCTTTCTTT.

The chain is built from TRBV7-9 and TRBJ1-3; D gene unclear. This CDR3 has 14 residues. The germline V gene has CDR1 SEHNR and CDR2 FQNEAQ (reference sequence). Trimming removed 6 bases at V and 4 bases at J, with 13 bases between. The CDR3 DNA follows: TGTGCCAGCAGTAGGCCGGGCTCGGGAAACACCATATATTTT. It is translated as CASSRPGSGNTIYF.

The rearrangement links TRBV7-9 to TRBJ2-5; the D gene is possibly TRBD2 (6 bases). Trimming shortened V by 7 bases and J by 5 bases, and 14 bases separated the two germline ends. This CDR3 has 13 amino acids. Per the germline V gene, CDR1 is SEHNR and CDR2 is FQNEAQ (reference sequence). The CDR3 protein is CASTSGLLETQYF. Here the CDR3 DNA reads TGTGCCAGCACTTCAGGACTACTGGAGACCCAGTACTTC. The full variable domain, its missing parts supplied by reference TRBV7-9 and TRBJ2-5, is DTGVSQNPRHKITKRGQNVTFRCDPISEHNRLYWYRQTLGQGPEFLTYFQNEAQLEKSRLLSDRFSAERPKGSFSTLEIQRTEQGDSAMYLCASTSGLLETQYFGPGTRLLVL.

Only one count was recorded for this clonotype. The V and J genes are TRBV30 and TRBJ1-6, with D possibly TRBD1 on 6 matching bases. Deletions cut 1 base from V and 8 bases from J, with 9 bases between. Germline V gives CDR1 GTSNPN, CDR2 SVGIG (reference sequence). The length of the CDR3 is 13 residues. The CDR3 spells CAWSGDNYSPLHF. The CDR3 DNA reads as TGTGCCTGGAGTGGGGACAATTATTCACCCCTCCACTTT.

The CDR3 nucleotides are TGTGCCAGCAGTTTATGGGGGACTGTGCTCACTGAAGCTTTCTTT. It translates to CASSLWGTVLTEAFF. V and J are TRBV28 and TRBJ1-1, with a weak D call TRBD1 (5 bases). V lost 0 bases and J lost 4, with 12 bases in between. This CDR3 spans 15 amino acids. The germline gives CDR1 MDHEN, CDR2 SYDVKM.

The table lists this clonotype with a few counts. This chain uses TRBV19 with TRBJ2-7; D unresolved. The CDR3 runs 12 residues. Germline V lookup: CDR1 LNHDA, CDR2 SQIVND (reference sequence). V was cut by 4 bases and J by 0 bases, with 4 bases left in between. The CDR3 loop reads CASSTISYEQYF. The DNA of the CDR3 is TGTGCCAGTAGTACTATCTCCTACGAGCAGTACTTC.

CDR3 sequence: CASSFTGENTEAFF. CDR3 in DNA: TGTGCCAGCAGCTTTACAGGCGAGAACACTGAAGCTTTCTTT. This chain links TRBV7-6 with TRBJ1-1; TRBD1 is a possible D gene (5 bases). V dropped 3 bases and J dropped 1 base, with 9 bases sitting between them. Germline V gene sequence: CDR1 SGHVS, CDR2 FNYEAQ. CDR3 size: 14 residues.

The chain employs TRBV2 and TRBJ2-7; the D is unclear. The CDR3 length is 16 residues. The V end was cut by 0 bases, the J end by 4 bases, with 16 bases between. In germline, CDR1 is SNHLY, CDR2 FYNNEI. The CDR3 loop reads CASSEALHSSVYEQYF. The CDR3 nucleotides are TGTGCCAGCAGTGAAGCGCTTCACAGTTCAGTATACGAGCAGTACTTC.

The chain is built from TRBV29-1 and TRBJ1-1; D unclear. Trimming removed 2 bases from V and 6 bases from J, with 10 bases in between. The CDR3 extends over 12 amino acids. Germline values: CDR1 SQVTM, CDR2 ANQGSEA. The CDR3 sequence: CSVEFQEPEAFF. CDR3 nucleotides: TGCAGCGTTGAATTTCAGGAGCCTGAAGCTTTCTTT.

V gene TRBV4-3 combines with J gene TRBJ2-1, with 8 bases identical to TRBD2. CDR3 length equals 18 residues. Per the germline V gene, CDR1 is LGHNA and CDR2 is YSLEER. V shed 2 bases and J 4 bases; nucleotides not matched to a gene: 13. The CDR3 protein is CASSQSDSGSPLYNEQFF. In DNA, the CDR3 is TGCGCCAGCAGCCAATCTGACAGCGGGAGTCCCCTTTACAATGAGCAGTTCTTC.

In DNA, the CDR3 is TGTGCCAGTAGTAGACACAGGACTGAATGGTTTGAAAAACTGTTTTTT. This codes for CASSRHRTEWFEKLFF. This rearrangement joins TRBV19 to TRBJ1-4; the D gene is possibly TRBD1 (5 bases). The germline V gene has CDR1 LNHDA and CDR2 SQIVND (reference sequence). Deletions cut 4 bases from V and 7 bases from J, with 19 bases between. This CDR3 is built from 16 residues. Combining the CDR3 with reference TRBV19 and TRBJ1-4 gives the whole variable domain DGGITQSPKYLFRKEGQNVTLSCEQNLNHDAMYWYRQDPGQGLRLIYYSQIVNDFQKGDIAEGYSVSREKKESFPLTVTSAQKNPTAFYLCASSRHRTEWFEKLFFGSGTQLSVL.

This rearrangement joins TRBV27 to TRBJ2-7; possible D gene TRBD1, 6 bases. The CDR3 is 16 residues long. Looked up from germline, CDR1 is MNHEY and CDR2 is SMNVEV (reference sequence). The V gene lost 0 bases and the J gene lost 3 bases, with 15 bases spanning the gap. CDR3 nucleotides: TGTGCCAGCAGTTTATCGATTGGGGACATAGTCTACGAGCAGTACTTC. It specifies CASSLSIGDIVYEQYF.

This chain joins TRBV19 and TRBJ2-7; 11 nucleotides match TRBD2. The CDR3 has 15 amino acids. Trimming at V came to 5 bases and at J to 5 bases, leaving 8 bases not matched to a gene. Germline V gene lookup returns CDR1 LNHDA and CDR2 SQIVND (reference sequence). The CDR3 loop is CASSPTSGRNHEQYF. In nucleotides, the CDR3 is TGTGCCAGTAGTCCCACTAGCGGGAGAAACCACGAGCAGTACTTC.

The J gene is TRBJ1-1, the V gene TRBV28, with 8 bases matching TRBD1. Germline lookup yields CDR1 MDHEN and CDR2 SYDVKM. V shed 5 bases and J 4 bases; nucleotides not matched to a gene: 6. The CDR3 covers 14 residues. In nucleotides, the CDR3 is TGTGCCAGCAGTGAGGACAGGGCCGGCACTGAAGCTTTCTTT. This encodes CASSEDRAGTEAFF.

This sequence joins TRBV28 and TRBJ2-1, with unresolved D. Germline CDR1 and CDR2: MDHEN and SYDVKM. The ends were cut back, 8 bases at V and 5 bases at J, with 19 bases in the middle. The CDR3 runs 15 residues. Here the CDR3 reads CASGEKTSLNNEQFF. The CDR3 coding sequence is TGTGCCAGCGGGGAAAAGACGTCCCTAAACAATGAGCAGTTCTTC.

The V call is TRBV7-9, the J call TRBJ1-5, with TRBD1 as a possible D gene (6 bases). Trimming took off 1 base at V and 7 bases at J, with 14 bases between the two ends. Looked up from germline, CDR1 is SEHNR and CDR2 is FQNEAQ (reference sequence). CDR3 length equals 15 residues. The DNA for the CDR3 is TGTGCCAGCAGCTTAGGGGCAGGGGAAACGCAGCCCCAGCATTTT. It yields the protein CASSLGAGETQPQHF.

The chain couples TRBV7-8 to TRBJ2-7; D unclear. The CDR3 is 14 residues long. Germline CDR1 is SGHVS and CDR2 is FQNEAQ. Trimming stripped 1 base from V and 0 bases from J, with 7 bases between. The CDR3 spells CASSLGHTSYEQYF. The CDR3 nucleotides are TGTGCCAGCAGCTTAGGGCACACCTCCTACGAGCAGTACTTC.

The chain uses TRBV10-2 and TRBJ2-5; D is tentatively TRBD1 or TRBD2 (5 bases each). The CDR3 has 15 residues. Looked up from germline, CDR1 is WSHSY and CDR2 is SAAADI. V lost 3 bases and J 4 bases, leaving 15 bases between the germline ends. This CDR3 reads CASSDPGPGVETQYF. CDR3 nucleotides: TGCGCCAGCAGTGACCCGGGACCCGGGGTAGAGACCCAGTACTTC.

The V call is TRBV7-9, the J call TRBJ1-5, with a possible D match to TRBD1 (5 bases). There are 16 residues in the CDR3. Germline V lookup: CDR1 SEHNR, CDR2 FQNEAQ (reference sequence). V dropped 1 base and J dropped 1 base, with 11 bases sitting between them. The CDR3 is CASSLENRDSNQPQHF. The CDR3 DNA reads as TGTGCCAGCAGCTTAGAGAACCGGGACAGCAATCAGCCCCAGCATTTT.

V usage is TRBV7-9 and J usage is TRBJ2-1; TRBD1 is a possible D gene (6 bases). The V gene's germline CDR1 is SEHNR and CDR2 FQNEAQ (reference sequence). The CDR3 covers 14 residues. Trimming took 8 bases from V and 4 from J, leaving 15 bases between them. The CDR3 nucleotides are TGTGCCAGCCTTCCCCCGACAGGATACAATGAGCAGTTCTTC. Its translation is CASLPPTGYNEQFF.